What follows is one TCR beta chain and its context. This clone was observed a few times. Its antigen specificity is not known. Per-base qualities were not stored, and no clone one base away is much larger. TCRbeta CDR3 regions were amplified from genomic DNA by means of the immunoSEQ Assay, a bias-controlled multiplex PCR. The published analysis was carried out like this. The number of nucleated cells in each sample was estimated from the amplification of reference gene primers within the assay. Sequence reads were collapsed and filtered to measure the absolute abundance of every unique TCRbeta CDR3 rearrangement. Productive Simpson clonality was computed per sample as the square root of Simpson's diversity index over productive rearrangements. TCRdb provides this immuneACCESS table in a form limited to in-frame rearrangements. Some clones are lacking; in checked studies, under half of them reflect an unresolved V gene, and why the rest are absent is not known. Clonal size and the V and J genes are those of that table, whereas D and trimming came from the DNA. The sample table lists about 94,000 clones, 75% to 90% of them with a count of one. The ten biggest clones cover around a fifth of the sample.

Whole blood was collected in K2EDTA tubes by collaborating institutions according to the institutions' own protocols. For TCRbeta analysis, collaborators shipped samples as frozen whole blood, isolated PBMCs, or DNA extracted from either of those sample types. This entry comes from a study of blood T cell repertoires in COVID-19 (dated by TCRdb to about 2020). Concerning the study at large: The collaborator samples originated in the United States, Italy and Spain and spanned the acute and convalescent phases of COVID-19. The material from the prospective study consisted of cDNA or gDNA derived from T cells, B-cell-depleted T cells, or PBMCs. The dataset comprised deeply sampled blood TCRbeta repertoires from subjects exposed to, actively infected with, or recovered from COVID-19. The repertoires were released in a freely available public database intended as a resource for research on the immune response to SARS-CoV-2. Samples came from the ongoing ImmuneRACE study (first 160 participants) plus 1,254 subjects from 6 global collaborators. Sample metadata almost always included a de-identified subject ID, COVID-19 status, age in years and sex. Where available, HLA class I and class II types were taken from metadata supplied by the sample provider and were not determined by assay-based typing. Overall study results and their limits: The amount of clinical and demographic metadata varied by source and participant and was provided uncurated.

CDR1 is given as KGHSH and CDR2 as LQKENI, both from the germline V gene. Compared with germline, V lacks 0 bases and J lacks 6 bases; bases without a gene match: 5. There are 15 amino acids in the CDR3, from cysteine to phenylalanine inclusive. Only CDR3 DNA remains: 45 bases, in frame from the first base. Sequencing was carried out using peripheral blood. This clonotype was sampled from a human donor in a cohort sampled during active COVID-19. The chain joins TRBV18 to TRBJ1-5; TRBD1 fits 7 bases in the junction. The CDR3 is CASSPPQGGIQPQHF. The DNA sequence is given as TGTGCCAGCTCACCACCTCAGGGGGGAATTCAGCCCCAGCATTTT.